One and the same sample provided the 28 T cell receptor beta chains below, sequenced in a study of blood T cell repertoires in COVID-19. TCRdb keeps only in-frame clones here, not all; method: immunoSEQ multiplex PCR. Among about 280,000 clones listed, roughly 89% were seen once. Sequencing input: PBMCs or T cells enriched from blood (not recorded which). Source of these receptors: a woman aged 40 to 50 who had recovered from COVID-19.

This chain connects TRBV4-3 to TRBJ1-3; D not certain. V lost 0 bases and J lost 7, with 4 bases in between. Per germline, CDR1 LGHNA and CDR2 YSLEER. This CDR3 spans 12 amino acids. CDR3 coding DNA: TGCGCCAGCAGCCAAGATCGGAACACCATATATTTT. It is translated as CASSQDRNTIYF.

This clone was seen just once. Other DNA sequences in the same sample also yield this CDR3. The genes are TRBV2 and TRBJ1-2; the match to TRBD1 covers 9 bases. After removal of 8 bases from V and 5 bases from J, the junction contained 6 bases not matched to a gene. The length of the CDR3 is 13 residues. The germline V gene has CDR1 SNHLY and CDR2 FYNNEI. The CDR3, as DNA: TGTGCCAGCTCTACGGACAGGGGTTATGGCTACACCTTC. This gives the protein CASSTDRGYGYTF.

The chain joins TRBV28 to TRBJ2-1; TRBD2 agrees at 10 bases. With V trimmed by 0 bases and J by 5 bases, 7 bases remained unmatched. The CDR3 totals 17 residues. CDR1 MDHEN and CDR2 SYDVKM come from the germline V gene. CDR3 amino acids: CASSLWRTSGGDNEQFF. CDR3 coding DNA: TGTGCCAGCAGTTTATGGCGGACTAGCGGAGGGGACAATGAGCAGTTCTTC.

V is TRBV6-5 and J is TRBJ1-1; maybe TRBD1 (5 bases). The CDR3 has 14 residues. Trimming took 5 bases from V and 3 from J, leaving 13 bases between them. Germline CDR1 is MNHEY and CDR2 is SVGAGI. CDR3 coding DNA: TGTGCCAGCAGTCGACAGTCAGAGTACACTGAAGCTTTCTTT. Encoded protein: CASSRQSEYTEAFF.

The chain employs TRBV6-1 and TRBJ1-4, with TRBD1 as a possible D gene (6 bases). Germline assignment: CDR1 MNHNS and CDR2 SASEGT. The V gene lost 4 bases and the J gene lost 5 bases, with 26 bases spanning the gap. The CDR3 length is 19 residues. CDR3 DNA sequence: TGTGCCAGCAGTGGACTCCCCCACGACCAGACAGGTGGAAATGAAAAACTGTTTTTT. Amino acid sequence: CASSGLPHDQTGGNEKLFF.

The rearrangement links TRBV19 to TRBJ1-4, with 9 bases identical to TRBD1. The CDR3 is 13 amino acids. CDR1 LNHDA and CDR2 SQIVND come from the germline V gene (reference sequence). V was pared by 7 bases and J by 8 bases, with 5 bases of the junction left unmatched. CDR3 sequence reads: CASTGQGDEKLFF. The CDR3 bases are TGTGCCAGTACGGGACAGGGTGACGAAAAACTGTTTTTT.

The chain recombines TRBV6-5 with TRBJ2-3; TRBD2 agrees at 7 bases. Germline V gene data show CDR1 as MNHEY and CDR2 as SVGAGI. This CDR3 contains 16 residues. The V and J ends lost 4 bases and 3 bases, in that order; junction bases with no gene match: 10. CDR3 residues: CASSSYGRRGTDTQYF. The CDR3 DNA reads TGTGCCAGCAGTTCTTACGGGAGGAGAGGGACAGATACGCAGTATTTT.

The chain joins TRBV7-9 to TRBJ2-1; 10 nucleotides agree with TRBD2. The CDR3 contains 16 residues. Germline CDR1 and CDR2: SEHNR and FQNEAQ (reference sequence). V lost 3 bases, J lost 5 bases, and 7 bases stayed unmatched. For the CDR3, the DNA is TGTGCCAGCAGCTTCCTCAGACTAGCGGGCAACAATGAGCAGTTCTTC. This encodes CASSFLRLAGNNEQFF.

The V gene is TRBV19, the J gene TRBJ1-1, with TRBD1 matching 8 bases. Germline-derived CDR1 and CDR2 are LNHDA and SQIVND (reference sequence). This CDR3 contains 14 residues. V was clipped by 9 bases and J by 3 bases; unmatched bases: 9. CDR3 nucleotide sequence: TGTGCCAGCAGGACAGGGAATATGTACACTGAAGCTTTCTTT. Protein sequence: CASRTGNMYTEAFF.

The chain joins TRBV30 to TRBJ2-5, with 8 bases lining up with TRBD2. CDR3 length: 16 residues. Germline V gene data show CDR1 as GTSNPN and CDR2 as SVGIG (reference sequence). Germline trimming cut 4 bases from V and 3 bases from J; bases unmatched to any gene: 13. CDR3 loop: CAWTAGRLATKETQYF. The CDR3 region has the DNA TGTGCCTGGACCGCTGGAAGACTAGCGACGAAAGAGACCCAGTACTTC.

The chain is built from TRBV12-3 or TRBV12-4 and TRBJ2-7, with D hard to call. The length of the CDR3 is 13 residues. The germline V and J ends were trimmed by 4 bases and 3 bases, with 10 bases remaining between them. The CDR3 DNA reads TGTGCCAGCAGTTCCGAGTCCTACTACGAGCAGTACTTC. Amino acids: CASSSESYYEQYF.

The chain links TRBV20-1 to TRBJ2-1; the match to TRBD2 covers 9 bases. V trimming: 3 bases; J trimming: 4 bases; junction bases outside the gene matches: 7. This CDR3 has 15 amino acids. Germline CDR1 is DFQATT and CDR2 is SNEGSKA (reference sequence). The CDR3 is CSASHWREGYNEQFF. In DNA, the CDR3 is TGCAGTGCTAGTCATTGGCGGGAGGGATACAATGAGCAGTTCTTC.

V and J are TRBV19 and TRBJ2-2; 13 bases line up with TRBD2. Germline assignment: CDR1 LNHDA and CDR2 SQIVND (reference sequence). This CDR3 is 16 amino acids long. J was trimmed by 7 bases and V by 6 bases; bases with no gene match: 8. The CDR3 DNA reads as TGTGCCAGTAGCATAAGGACTAGCGGGAGCCACGGGGAGCTGTTTTTT. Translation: CASSIRTSGSHGELFF.

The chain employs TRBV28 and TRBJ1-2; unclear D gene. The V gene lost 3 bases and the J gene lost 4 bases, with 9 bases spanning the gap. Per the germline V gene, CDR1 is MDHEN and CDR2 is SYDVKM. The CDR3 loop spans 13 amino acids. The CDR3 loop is CASSFSQRYGYTF. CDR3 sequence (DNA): TGTGCCAGCAGTTTTTCACAACGCTATGGCTACACCTTC.

The CDR3 is CATSDHTGTGLEEQYF. CDR3 nucleotide sequence: TGTGCCACCAGTGATCACACCGGGACAGGGCTAGAAGAGCAGTACTTC. V gene TRBV24-1 combines with J gene TRBJ2-7; TRBD1 matches at 9 bases. Germline loops: CDR1 KGHDR, CDR2 SFDVKD. After removal of 3 bases from V and 7 bases from J, the junction contained 12 bases not matched to a gene. The CDR3 is 16 residues long.

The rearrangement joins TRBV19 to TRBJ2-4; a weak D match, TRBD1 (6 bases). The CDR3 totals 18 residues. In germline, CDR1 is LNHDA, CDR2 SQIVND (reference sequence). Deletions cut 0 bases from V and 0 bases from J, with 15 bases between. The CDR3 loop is CASSIDPRQVGAKNIQYF. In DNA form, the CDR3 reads TGTGCCAGTAGTATAGATCCCAGACAGGTAGGAGCCAAAAACATTCAGTACTTC. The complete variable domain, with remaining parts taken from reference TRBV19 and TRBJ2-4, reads DGGITQSPKYLFRKEGQNVTLSCEQNLNHDAMYWYRQDPGQGLRLIYYSQIVNDFQKGDIAEGYSVSREKKESFPLTVTSAQKNPTAFYLCASSIDPRQVGAKNIQYFGAGTRLSVL.

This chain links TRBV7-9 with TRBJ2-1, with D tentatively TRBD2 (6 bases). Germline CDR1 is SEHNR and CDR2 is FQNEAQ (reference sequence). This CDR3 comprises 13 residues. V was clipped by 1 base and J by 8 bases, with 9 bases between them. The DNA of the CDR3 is TGTGCCAGCAGCTTAGGCGGGGCGGATGAGCAGTTCTTC. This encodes CASSLGGADEQFF.

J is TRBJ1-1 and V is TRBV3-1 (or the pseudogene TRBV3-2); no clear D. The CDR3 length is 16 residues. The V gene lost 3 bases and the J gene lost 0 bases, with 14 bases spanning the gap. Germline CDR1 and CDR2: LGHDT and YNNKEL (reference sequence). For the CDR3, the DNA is TGTGCCAGCAGCCACGCAGGCGGGCAGATGAACACTGAAGCTTTCTTT. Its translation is CASSHAGGQMNTEAFF.

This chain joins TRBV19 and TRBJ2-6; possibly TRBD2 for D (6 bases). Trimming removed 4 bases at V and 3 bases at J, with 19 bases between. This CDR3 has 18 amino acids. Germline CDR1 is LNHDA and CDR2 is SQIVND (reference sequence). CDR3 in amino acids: CASSRLTLAPDGANVLTF. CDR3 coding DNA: TGTGCCAGTAGTAGGCTGACACTAGCCCCGGATGGGGCCAACGTCCTGACTTTC. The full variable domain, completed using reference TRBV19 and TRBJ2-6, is DGGITQSPKYLFRKEGQNVTLSCEQNLNHDAMYWYRQDPGQGLRLIYYSQIVNDFQKGDIAEGYSVSREKKESFPLTVTSAQKNPTAFYLCASSRLTLAPDGANVLTFGAGSRLTVL.

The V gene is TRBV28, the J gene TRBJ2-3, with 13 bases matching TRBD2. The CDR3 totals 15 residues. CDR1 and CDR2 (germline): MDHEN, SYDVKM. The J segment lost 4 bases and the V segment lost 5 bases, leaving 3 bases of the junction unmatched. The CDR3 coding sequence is TGTGCCAGCAGTGGACTAGCGGGAGTTCCAGATACGCAGTATTTT. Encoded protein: CASSGLAGVPDTQYF.

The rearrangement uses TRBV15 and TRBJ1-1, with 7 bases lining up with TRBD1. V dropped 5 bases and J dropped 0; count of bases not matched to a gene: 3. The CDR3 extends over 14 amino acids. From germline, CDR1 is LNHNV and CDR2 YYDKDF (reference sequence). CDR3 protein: CATSRDSLNTEAFF. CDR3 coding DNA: TGTGCCACCAGCCGGGACAGCCTGAACACTGAAGCTTTCTTT.

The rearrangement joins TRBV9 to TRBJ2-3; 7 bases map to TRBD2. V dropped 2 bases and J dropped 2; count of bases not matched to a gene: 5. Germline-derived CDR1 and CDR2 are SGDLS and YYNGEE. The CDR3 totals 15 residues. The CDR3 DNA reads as TGTGCCAGCAGCGTCGGCGGGAGCCTCACAGATACGCAGTATTTT. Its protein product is CASSVGGSLTDTQYF.

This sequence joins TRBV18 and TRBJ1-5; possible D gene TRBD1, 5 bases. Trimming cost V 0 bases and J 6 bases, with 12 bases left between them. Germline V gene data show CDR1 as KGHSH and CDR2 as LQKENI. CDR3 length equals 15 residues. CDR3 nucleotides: TGTGCCAGCTCACCACCTGGAGGGGATAGTCAGCCCCAGCATTTT. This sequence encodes CASSPPGGDSQPQHF.

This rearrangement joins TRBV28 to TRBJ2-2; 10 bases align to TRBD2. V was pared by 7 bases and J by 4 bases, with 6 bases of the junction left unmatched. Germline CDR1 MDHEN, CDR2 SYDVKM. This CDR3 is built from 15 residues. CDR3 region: CASIGTSAFTGELFF. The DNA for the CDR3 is TGTGCCAGCATTGGGACTAGCGCCTTCACCGGGGAGCTGTTTTTT.

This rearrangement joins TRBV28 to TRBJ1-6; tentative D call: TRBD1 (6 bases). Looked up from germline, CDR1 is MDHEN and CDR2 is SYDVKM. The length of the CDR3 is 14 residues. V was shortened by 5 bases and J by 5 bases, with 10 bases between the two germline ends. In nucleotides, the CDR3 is TGTGCCAGCAGTGCCGCAGGGGATAATTCACCCCTCCACTTT. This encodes CASSAAGDNSPLHF.

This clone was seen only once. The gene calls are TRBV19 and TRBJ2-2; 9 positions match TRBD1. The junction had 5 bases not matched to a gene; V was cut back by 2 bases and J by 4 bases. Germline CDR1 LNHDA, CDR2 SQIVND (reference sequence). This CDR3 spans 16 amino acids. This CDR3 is CASSILQGASTGELFF. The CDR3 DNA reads TGTGCCAGTAGTATACTACAGGGGGCCAGCACCGGGGAGCTGTTTTTT.

The CDR3 DNA reads TGTGCCAGCAGCTTAGTCGCGTCGGGTGAGCAGTTCTTC. As protein: CASSLVASGEQFF. J is TRBJ2-1 and V is TRBV7-2, with D unclear. V gave up 1 base and J gave up 9 bases, with 10 bases separating them. The CDR3 spans 13 residues. Germline V gene lookup returns CDR1 SGHTA and CDR2 FQGNSA.

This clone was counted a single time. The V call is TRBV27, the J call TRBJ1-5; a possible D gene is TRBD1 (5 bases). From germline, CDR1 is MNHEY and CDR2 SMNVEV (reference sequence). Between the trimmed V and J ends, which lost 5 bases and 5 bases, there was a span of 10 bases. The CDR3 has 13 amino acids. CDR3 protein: CASSNDRDQPQHF. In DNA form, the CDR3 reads TGTGCCAGCAGTAATGACAGAGATCAGCCCCAGCATTTT.